This T cell receptor (beta chain) was identified during a study of blood T cell repertoires in COVID-19. Study summary: Acute and convalescent COVID-19 samples came from the United States, Italy and Spain. T cells, B-cell-depleted T cells, or PBMCs supplied cDNA or gDNA.

In this sample, this clone turned up a few times. Per the study methods: Reference gene primers were amplified, and this amplification served to estimate nucleated cell counts. Assay used: immunoSEQ multiplex PCR; TCRdb lists only in-frame clones, some missing. V and J calls and clone size are given by that table; D and trimming were obtained from the DNA. The sample gives about 26,000 clones, over 80% of which show up once; approximately 3% is in the top ten. The CDR3 contains 19 residues. Sequencing input: peripheral blood. The chain is built from TRBV1 and TRBJ2-7; the table's D call TRBD2 went unverified against the DNA. TRBV1 is a recognized pseudogene. The TCR originated in a human donor in a cohort sampled during active COVID-19. CDR3 in DNA: TGCACCAGCAGCCAAGATGCACTAGCGGGGGGGGGTCTGTCCTACGAGCAGTACGTC. Translated: CTSSQDALAGGGLSYEQYV.